These T cell receptor beta chains were read from a single sample in a study of beta chain features in type 1 diabetes. Data came from immunoSEQ multiplex PCR; TCRdb stores just in-frame clones and leaves some out. The repertoire includes 200,000 to 250,000 clones, 14% of them detected once, and about 0.03% sits in the top ten. Source material: naive CD4+ T cells from blood. All receptors come from a woman aged 40 to 50 in good health. Each CDR3 is given with its conserved first and last residue. Each record gives: D gene, clone size, V gene, J gene, CDR3 protein. A D gene is named only where the DNA matches it firmly. Clone sizes are given selectively: once, few, many, or a class where the clone is expanded.

D gene: .; clone size: .; V gene: TRBV9; J gene: TRBJ2-3; CDR3 protein: CASSVGLRADTQYF
D gene: .; clone size: .; V gene: TRBV7-2; J gene: TRBJ2-1; CDR3 protein: CASGGAGAEQFF
D gene: .; clone size: .; V gene: TRBV4-1; J gene: TRBJ2-7; CDR3 protein: CASSQDNPYEQYF
D gene: TRBD2; clone size: .; V gene: TRBV18; J gene: TRBJ2-7; CDR3 protein: CASSVTGTSVSYEQYF
D gene: TRBD1; clone size: few; V gene: TRBV7-2; J gene: TRBJ2-2; CDR3 protein: CASSPGQPTGELFF
D gene: .; clone size: few; V gene: TRBV6-5; J gene: TRBJ2-7; CDR3 protein: CASSYSKLGEAYEQYF
D gene: .; clone size: few; V gene: TRBV6-5; J gene: TRBJ2-3; CDR3 protein: CASSSHGLGADTQYF
D gene: .; clone size: .; V gene: TRBV5-6; J gene: TRBJ1-6; CDR3 protein: CASSLLGGTDGTAPLHF
D gene: .; clone size: few; V gene: TRBV11-2; J gene: TRBJ2-5; CDR3 protein: CASSLQGARETQYF
D gene: .; clone size: .; V gene: TRBV2; J gene: TRBJ2-3; CDR3 protein: CASSRTDTQYF
D gene: .; clone size: .; V gene: TRBV29-1; J gene: TRBJ1-3; CDR3 protein: CSGIAGNTIYF
D gene: .; clone size: few; V gene: TRBV29-1; J gene: TRBJ1-2; CDR3 protein: CSVGAGGISGVTRHGYTF
D gene: TRBD2; clone size: few; V gene: TRBV18; J gene: TRBJ2-5; CDR3 protein: CASSLRQGGATQYF
D gene: TRBD2; clone size: .; V gene: TRBV9; J gene: TRBJ2-3; CDR3 protein: CASSVRAQRGESSTDTQYF
D gene: TRBD1; clone size: .; V gene: TRBV19; J gene: TRBJ2-3; CDR3 protein: CASSNRGPPDTQYF
D gene: .; clone size: few; V gene: TRBV5-4; J gene: TRBJ1-1; CDR3 protein: CASSLDLGQMNTEAFF
D gene: TRBD2; clone size: few; V gene: TRBV7-2; J gene: TRBJ2-7; CDR3 protein: CASRIGGTAYEQYF
D gene: TRBD2; clone size: few; V gene: TRBV11-2; J gene: TRBJ2-1; CDR3 protein: CASSWGGEQFF
D gene: TRBD1; clone size: .; V gene: TRBV2; J gene: TRBJ1-6; CDR3 protein: CASNEGGVIPLHF
D gene: .; clone size: few; V gene: TRBV7-9; J gene: TRBJ2-7; CDR3 protein: CASSLGGTGTYEQYF
D gene: TRBD1; clone size: few; V gene: TRBV5-4; J gene: TRBJ1-2; CDR3 protein: CASSLRQGARYGYTF
D gene: TRBD2; clone size: few; V gene: TRBV7-2; J gene: TRBJ2-5; CDR3 protein: CASSFRLAGGETQYF
D gene: TRBD2; clone size: once; V gene: TRBV27; J gene: TRBJ2-1; CDR3 protein: CASSPLAAGTSYNEQFF
D gene: TRBD1; clone size: .; V gene: TRBV9; J gene: TRBJ2-3; CDR3 protein: CASSPGTVGAQYF
D gene: .; clone size: few; V gene: TRBV5-1; J gene: TRBJ2-7; CDR3 protein: CASSLATQRYEQYF
D gene: TRBD1; clone size: .; V gene: TRBV5-4; J gene: TRBJ2-2; CDR3 protein: CASSPGDRGDTGELFF
D gene: TRBD1; clone size: few; V gene: TRBV7-8; J gene: TRBJ2-5; CDR3 protein: CASSFSGQGTGETQYF
D gene: TRBD1; clone size: few; V gene: TRBV6-1; J gene: TRBJ1-1; CDR3 protein: CASSEAPGQGKAFF
D gene: .; clone size: few; V gene: TRBV21-1; J gene: TRBJ2-1; CDR3 protein: CASRGAFPHNEQFF
D gene: .; clone size: .; V gene: TRBV9; J gene: TRBJ2-5; CDR3 protein: CASSVGGNKETQYF
D gene: .; clone size: .; V gene: TRBV29-1; J gene: TRBJ1-4; CDR3 protein: CSVDSGNEKLFF
D gene: .; clone size: .; V gene: TRBV5-1; J gene: TRBJ1-1; CDR3 protein: CASSVQGRDTEAFF
D gene: .; clone size: .; V gene: TRBV4-1; J gene: TRBJ1-1; CDR3 protein: CASSRPGGLENTEAFF
D gene: .; clone size: .; V gene: TRBV19; J gene: TRBJ1-2; CDR3 protein: CASIEGTAYGYTF
D gene: .; clone size: many; V gene: TRBV13; J gene: TRBJ2-5; CDR3 protein: CASSLGRGETQYF
D gene: .; clone size: .; V gene: TRBV7-9; J gene: TRBJ2-3; CDR3 protein: CASSLDEATDTQYF
D gene: TRBD2; clone size: few; V gene: TRBV5-1; J gene: TRBJ2-7; CDR3 protein: CASSTATSGGAMYEQYF
D gene: .; clone size: many; V gene: TRBV23-1; J gene: TRBJ2-2; CDR3 protein: CASSAGPTGELFF
D gene: .; clone size: .; V gene: TRBV7-8; J gene: TRBJ2-7; CDR3 protein: CASSFSGLAEQYF
D gene: .; clone size: .; V gene: TRBV6-1; J gene: TRBJ1-5; CDR3 protein: CASNRQGNQPQHF
D gene: TRBD1; clone size: .; V gene: TRBV7-8; J gene: TRBJ2-2; CDR3 protein: CASSFWTGGPGELFF
D gene: .; clone size: few; V gene: TRBV28; J gene: TRBJ1-3; CDR3 protein: CASSPSSSGNTIYF
D gene: .; clone size: .; V gene: TRBV7-9; J gene: TRBJ2-5; CDR3 protein: CASSTPNSGRGETQYF